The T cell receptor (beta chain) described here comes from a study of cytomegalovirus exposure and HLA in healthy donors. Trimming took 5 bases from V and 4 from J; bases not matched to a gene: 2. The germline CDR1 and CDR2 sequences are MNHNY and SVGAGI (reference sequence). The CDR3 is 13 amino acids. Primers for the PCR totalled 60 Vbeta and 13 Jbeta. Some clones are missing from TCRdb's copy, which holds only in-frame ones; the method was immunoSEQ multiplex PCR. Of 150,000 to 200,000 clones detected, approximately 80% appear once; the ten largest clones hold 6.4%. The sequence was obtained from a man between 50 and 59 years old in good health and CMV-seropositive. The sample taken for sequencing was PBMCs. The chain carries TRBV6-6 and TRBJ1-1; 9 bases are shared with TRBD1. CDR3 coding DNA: TGTGCCAGCAGTCGGACAGGGGCCACTGAAGCTTTCTTT. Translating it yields CASSRTGATEAFF.